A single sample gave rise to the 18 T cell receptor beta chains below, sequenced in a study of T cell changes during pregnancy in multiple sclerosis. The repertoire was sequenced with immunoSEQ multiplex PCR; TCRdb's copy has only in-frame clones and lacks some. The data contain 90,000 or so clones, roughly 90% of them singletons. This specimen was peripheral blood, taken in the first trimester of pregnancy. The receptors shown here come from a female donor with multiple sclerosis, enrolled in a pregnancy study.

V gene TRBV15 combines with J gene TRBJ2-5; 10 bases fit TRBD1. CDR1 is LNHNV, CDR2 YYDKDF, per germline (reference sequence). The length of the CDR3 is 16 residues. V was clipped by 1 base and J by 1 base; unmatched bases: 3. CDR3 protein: CATSRGGTGVQETQYF. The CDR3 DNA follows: TGTGCCACCAGCAGAGGTGGGACAGGGGTCCAAGAGACCCAGTACTTC.

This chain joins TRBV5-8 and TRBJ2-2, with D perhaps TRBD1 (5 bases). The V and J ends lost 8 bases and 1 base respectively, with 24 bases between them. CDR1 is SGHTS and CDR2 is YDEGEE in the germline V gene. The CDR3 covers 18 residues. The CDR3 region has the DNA TGTGCCAGTCCCCTTCCCCCAGTCCGGACAATGAACACCGGGGAGCTGTTTTTT. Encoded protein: CASPLPPVRTMNTGELFF.

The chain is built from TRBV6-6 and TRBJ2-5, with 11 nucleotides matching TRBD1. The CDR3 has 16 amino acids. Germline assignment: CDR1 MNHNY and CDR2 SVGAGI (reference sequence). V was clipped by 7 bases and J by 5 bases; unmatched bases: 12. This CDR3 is CASTLRRTGGGETQYF. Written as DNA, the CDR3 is TGTGCCAGCACCTTACGTAGGACAGGGGGCGGGGAGACCCAGTACTTC.

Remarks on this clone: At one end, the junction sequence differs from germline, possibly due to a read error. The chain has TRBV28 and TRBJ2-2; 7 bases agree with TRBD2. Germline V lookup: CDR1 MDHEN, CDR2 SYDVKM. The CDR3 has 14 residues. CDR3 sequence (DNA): TGTGCCAGCACCCCCGGGGGAGGGACCGGGGAGCTGCTTTTT. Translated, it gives CASTPGGGTGELLF.

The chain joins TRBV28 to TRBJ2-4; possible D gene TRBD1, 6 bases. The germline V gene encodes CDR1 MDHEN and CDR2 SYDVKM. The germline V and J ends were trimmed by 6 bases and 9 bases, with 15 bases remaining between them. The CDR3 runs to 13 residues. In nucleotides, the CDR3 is TGTGCCAGCAGACCTACAGGGTACGGCATTCAGTACTTC. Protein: CASRPTGYGIQYF.

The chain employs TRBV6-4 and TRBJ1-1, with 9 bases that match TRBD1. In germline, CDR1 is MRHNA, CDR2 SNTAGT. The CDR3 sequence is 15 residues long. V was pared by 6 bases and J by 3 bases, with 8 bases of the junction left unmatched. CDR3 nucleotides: TGTGCCAGCAGGGATGACGACAGGGGGGACACTGAAGCTTTCTTT. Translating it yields CASRDDDRGDTEAFF.

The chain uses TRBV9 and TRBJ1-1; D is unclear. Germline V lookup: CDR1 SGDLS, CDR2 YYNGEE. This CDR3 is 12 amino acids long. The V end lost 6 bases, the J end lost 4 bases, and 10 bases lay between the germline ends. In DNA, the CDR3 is TGTGCCAGCAACCCACGGGGCACTGAAGCTTTCTTT. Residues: CASNPRGTEAFF.

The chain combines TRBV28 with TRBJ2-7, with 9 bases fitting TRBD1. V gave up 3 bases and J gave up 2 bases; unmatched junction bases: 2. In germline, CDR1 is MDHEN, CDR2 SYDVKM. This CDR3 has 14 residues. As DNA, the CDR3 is TGTGCCAGCAGTTTCGACAGGGGGGCCTACGAGCAGTACTTC. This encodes CASSFDRGAYEQYF.

This CDR3 is CASSFQTSGNNEQFF. The CDR3 region has the DNA TGTGCCAGCAGCTTTCAGACTAGCGGAAACAATGAGCAGTTCTTC. The gene calls are TRBV7-9 and TRBJ2-1, with 9 nucleotides matching TRBD2. Germline V gene sequence: CDR1 SEHNR, CDR2 FQNEAQ (reference sequence). This CDR3 is built from 15 residues. Losses at the gene ends were 3 bases for V and 5 bases for J; bases not matched to a gene: 5.

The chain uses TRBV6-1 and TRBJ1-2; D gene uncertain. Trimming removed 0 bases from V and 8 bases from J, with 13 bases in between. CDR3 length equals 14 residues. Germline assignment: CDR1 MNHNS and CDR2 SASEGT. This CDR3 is CASSEASQFFGYTF. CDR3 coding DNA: TGTGCCAGCAGTGAAGCGTCGCAGTTTTTCGGCTACACCTTC.

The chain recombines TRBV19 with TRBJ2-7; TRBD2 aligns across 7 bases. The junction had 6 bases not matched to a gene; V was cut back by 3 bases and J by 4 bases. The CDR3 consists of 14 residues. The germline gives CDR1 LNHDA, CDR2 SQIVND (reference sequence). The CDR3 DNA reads TGTGCCAGTAGTATGGGGGGGGAAAGGTACGAGCAGTACTTC. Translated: CASSMGGERYEQYF.

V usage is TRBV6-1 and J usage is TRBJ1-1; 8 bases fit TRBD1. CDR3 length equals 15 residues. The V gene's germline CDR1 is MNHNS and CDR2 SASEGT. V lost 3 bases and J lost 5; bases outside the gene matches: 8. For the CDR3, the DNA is TGTGCCAGCAGTGAGACCCGCAGGGGGCTAACTGAAGCTTTCTTT. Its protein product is CASSETRRGLTEAFF.

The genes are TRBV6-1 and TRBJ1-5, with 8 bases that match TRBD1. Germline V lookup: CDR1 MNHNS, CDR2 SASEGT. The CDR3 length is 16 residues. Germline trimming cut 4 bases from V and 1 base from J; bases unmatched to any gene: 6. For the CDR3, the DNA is TGTGCCAGCAGTGCGAGGCAGGGGGCGAGCAATCAGCCCCAGCATTTT. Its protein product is CASSARQGASNQPQHF.

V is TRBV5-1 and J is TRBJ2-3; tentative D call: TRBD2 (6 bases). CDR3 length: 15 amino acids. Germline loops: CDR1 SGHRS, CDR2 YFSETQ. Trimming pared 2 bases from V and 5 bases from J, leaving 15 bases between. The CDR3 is CASSFRDSGGDTQYF. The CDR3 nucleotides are TGCGCCAGCAGCTTCCGGGACTCCGGAGGAGATACGCAGTATTTT.

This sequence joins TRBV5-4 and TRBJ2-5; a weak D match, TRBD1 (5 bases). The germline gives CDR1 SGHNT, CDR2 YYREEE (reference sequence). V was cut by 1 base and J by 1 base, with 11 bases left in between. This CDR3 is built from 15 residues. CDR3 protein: CASSLSRAVQETQYF. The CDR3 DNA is TGTGCCAGCAGCTTGTCCAGGGCGGTCCAAGAGACCCAGTACTTC.

The CDR3, as DNA: TGCGCCAGCAGCCACGGACAGAACACCGGGGAGCTGTTTTTT. Translation gives CASSHGQNTGELFF. This chain joins TRBV4-1 and TRBJ2-2; weak D call: TRBD1 (5 bases). Trimming took off 3 bases at V and 1 base at J, with 6 bases between the two ends. The V gene's germline CDR1 is MGHRA and CDR2 YSYEKL. This CDR3 has 14 amino acids.

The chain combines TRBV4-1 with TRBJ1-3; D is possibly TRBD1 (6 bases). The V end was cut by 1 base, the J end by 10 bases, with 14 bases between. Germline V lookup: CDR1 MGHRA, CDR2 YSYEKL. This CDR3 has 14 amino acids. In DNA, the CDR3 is TGCGCCAGCAGCCAAGTCAGGGGTTCTGGGACCATATATTTT. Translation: CASSQVRGSGTIYF.

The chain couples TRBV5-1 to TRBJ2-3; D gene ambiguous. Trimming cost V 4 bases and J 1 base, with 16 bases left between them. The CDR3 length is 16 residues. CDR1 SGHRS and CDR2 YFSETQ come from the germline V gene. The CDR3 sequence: CASSLRPGRGTDTQYF. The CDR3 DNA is TGCGCCAGCAGCCTTCGGCCCGGTCGGGGCACAGATACGCAGTATTTT.